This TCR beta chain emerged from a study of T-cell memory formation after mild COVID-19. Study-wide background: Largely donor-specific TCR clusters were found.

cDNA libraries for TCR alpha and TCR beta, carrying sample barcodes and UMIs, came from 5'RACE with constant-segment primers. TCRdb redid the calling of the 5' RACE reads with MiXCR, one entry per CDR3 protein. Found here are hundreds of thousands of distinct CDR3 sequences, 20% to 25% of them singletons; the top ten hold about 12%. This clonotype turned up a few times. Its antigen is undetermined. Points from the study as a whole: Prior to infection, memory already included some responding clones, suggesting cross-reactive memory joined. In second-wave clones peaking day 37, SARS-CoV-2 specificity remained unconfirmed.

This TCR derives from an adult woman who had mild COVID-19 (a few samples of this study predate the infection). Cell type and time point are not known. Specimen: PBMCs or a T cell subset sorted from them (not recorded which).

The CDR3 spells CASSSDTREQYF. In nucleotides, the CDR3 is TGTGCCAGCAGCTCGGACACTCGCGAGCAGTACTTC. The chain recombines TRBV6-5 with TRBJ2-7, with D possibly TRBD1 on 5 matching bases. There are 12 residues in the CDR3. Trimming removed 6 bases at V and 6 bases at J, with 12 bases between. Germline loops: CDR1 MNHEY, CDR2 SVGAGI.